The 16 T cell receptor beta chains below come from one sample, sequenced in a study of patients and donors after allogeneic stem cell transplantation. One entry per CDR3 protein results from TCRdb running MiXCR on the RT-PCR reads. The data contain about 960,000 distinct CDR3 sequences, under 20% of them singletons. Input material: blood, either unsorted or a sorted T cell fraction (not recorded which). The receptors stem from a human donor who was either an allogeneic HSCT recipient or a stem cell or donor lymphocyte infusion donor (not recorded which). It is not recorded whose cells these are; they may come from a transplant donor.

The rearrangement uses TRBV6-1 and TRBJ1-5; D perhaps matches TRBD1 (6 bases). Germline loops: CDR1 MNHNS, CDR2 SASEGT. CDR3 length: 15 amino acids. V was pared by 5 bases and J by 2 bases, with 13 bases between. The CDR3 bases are TGTGCCAGCAGTCGGGGGGCGAGAGGCAATCAGCCCCAGCATTTT. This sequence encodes CASSRGARGNQPQHF.

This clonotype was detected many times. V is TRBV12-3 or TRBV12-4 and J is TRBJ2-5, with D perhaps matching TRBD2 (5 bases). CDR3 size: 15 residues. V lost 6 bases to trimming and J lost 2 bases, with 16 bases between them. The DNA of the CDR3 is TGTGCCAGCAGGGACGACTACCTCCCTCAAGAGACCCAGTACTTC. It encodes CASRDDYLPQETQYF.

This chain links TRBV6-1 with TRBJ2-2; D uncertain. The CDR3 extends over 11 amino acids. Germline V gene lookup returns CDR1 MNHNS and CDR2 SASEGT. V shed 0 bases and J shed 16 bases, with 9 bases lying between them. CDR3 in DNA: TGTGCCAGCAGTGAAGCTTGGGTGAGGTTTTTT. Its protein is CASSEAWVRFF.

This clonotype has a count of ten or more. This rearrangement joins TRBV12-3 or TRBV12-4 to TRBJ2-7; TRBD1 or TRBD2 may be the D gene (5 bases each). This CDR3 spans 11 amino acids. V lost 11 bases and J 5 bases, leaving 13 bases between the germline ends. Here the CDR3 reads CACGGWNEQYF. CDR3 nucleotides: TGTGCCTGTGGGGGTTGGAACGAGCAGTACTTC.

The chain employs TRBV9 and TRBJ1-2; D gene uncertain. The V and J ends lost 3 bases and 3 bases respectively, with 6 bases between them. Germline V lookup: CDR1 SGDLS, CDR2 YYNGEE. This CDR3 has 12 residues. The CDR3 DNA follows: TGTGCCAGCAGCGCGTATGACTATGGCTACACCTTC. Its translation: CASSAYDYGYTF.

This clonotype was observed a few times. CDR3: CSVGGAHYGYTF. The CDR3 DNA is TGCAGCGTTGGGGGAGCTCACTATGGCTACACCTTC. The rearrangement joins TRBV29-1 to TRBJ1-2; D is unclear. V lost 4 bases, J lost 3 bases, and 9 bases lay in between. Germline V gives CDR1 SQVTM, CDR2 ANQGSEA. CDR3 length equals 12 residues.

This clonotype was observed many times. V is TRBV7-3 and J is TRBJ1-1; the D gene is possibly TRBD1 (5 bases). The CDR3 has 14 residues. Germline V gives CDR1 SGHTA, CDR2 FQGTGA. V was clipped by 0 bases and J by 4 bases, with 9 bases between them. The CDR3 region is CASSLTGPGTEAFF. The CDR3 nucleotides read TGTGCCAGCAGCTTAACGGGGCCCGGCACTGAAGCTTTCTTT.

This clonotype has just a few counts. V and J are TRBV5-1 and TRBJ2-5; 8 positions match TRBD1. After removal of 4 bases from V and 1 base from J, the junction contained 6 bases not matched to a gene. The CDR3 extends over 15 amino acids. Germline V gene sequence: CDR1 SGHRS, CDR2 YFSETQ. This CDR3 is CASSQGQEIQETQYF. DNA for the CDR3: TGCGCCAGCAGCCAGGGACAGGAGATCCAAGAGACCCAGTACTTC.

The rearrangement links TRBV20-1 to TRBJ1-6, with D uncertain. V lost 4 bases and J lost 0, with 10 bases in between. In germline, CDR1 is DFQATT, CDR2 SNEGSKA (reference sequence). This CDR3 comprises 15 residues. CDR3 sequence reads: CSATDKRSYNSPLHF. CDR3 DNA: TGCAGTGCTACCGATAAACGCTCCTATAATTCACCCCTCCACTTT.

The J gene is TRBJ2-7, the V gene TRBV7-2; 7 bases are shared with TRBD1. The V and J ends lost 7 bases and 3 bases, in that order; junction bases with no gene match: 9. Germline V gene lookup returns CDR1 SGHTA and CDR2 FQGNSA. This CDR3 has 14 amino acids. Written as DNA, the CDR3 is TGTGCCAGCACCTTCGGGACAGCCGACTACGAGCAGTACTTC. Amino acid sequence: CASTFGTADYEQYF.

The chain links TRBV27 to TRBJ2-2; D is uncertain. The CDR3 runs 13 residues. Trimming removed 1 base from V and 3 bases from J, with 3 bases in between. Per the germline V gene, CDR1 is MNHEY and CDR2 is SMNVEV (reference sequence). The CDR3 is CASSLFDTGELFF. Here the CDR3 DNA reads TGTGCCAGCAGTTTATTCGACACCGGGGAGCTGTTTTTT.

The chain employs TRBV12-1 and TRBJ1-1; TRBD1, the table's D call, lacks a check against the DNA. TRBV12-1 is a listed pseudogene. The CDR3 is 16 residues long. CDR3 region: CASRLRVTGGSGEAFF. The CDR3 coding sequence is TGTGCCAGCAGACTCCGGGTGACAGGGGGTAGTGGTGAAGCTTTCTTT.

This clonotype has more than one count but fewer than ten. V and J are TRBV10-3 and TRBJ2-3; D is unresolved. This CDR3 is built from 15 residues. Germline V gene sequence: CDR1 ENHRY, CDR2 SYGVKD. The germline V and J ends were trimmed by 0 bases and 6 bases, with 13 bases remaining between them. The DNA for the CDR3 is TGTGCCATCAGTGAGTCGGGAAGGGCTTGGGATACGCAGTATTTT. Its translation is CAISESGRAWDTQYF.

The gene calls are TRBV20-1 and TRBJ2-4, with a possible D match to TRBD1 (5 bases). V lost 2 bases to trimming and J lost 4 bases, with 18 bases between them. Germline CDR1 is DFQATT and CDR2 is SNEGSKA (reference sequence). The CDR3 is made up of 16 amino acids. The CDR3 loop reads CSARTGNTIKKNIQYF. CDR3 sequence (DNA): TGCAGTGCTAGAACAGGAAACACTATCAAAAAAAACATTCAGTACTTC.

CDR3 nucleotide sequence: TGTGCCAGCAGCTTAGTGTCCCCCCAGGGGAGCTATGGCTACACCTTC. Translation gives CASSLVSPQGSYGYTF. The gene calls are TRBV7-2 and TRBJ1-2; a weak D match, TRBD1 (6 bases). Trimming pared 1 base from V and 4 bases from J, leaving 16 bases between. The CDR3 is 16 amino acids. CDR1 and CDR2 from the germline V gene are SGHTA and FQGNSA.

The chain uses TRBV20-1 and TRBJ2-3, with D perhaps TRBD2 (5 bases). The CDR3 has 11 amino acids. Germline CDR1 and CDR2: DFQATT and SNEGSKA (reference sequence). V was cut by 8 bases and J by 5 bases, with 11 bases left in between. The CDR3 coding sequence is TGCAGTACACGGGGATTAGATACGCAGTATTTT. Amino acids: CSTRGLDTQYF.